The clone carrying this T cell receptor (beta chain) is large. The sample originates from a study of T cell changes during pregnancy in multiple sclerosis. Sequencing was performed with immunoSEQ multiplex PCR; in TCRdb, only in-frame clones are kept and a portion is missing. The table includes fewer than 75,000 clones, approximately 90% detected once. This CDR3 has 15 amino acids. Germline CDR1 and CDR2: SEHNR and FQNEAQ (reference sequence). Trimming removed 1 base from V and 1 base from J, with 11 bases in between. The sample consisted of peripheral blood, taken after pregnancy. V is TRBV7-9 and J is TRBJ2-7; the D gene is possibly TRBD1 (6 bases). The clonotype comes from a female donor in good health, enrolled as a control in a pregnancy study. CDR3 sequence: CASSLEPGQSYEQYF. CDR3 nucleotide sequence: TGTGCCAGCAGCTTAGAACCCGGACAGTCCTACGAGCAGTACTTC.